The clone carrying this TCR beta chain has only a few counts. What it binds is unknown. This entry comes from a study of spatial heterogeneity in lung cancer. Findings and limits, study-wide: Ubiquitous expanded tumor TCRs were observed in blood more at resection than follow-up.

The time point is: sample taken at primary tumor resection. Unsorted whole RNA samples from tumor, nontumor lung or frozen PBMC were sequenced. Via MiXCR, TCRdb re-called the 5' RACE reads, giving one row per CDR3 protein. The sample has approximately 2,300 distinct CDR3 sequences; 17% are singletons. The sequencing used PBMCs, collected at surgery. This TCR came from a male donor with early-stage non-small cell lung cancer.

The CDR3 sequence: CASSLAGWDYGYTF. The CDR3 nucleotides read TGTGCCAGCAGTTTGGCGGGATGGGACTATGGCTACACCTTC. The chain has TRBV12-3 or TRBV12-4 and TRBJ1-2; D is unclear. V was shortened by 3 bases and J by 3 bases, with 11 bases between the two germline ends. The CDR3 contains 14 residues.